The text below deals with one T cell receptor beta chain. Per the study methods: It was from reference gene primer amplification that nucleated cell counts were estimated. TCRdb keeps only in-frame clones here, not all; method: immunoSEQ multiplex PCR. Clone size and the V and J calls come from that table; the DNA yielded D and trimming. The data contain approximately 130,000 clones, approximately 86% of them singletons. This record belongs to a study of blood T cell repertoires in COVID-19. The wider study: Sites across the United States, Italy and Spain contributed samples from acute and convalescent COVID-19. T cells, B-cell-depleted T cells, or PBMCs supplied cDNA or gDNA.

Specimen: peripheral blood. This receptor was identified in a woman aged 45 to 65 who had recovered from COVID-19.

The CDR3: CASSLALLAVNTDTQYF. As DNA, the CDR3 is TGTGCCAGCAGCTTAGCTTTGCTAGCGGTTAACACAGATACGCAGTATTTT. The genes are TRBV11-3 and TRBJ2-3; 7 bases are shared with TRBD2. The CDR3 spans 17 residues. CDR1 is SGHNT, CDR2 YENEEA, per germline. The J segment lost 2 bases and the V segment lost 1 base, leaving 9 bases of the junction unmatched.